This is a list of T cell receptor beta chains from one sample in a study of graft-versus-host responses after intestinal transplantation. Here immunoSEQ multiplex PCR was the method, and the copy in TCRdb shows in-frame clones only, minus some. This table has about 41,000 clones, about 95% appearing once. Their target antigens are unknown. The sample was unstimulated CD8+ T cells sorted from spleen or lymph node cells, taken before transplant. These receptors were collected from a human donor who was the organ donor for an intestinal transplant. CDR3s include the opening cysteine and the closing phenylalanine or tryptophan. D genes are given only for firm matches.

D gene: -; V gene: TRBV7-9; CDR3 protein: CASSLTGHGYTF
D gene: -; V gene: TRBV29-1; CDR3 protein: CSVLQELTYEQYF
D gene: -; V gene: TRBV4-1; CDR3 protein: CASSPPSITDTQYF
D gene: -; V gene: TRBV27; CDR3 protein: CASSRGYNSPLHF
D gene: -; V gene: TRBV5-6; CDR3 protein: CASSFEETQYF
D gene: -; V gene: TRBV5-4; CDR3 protein: CASSQSLGHEQYF
D gene: -; V gene: TRBV4-2; CDR3 protein: CASSQDRGGGPHEQYF
D gene: -; V gene: TRBV6-6; CDR3 protein: CASSPTRNEQFF
D gene: -; V gene: TRBV25-1; CDR3 protein: CASSEGVGWGAFATEAFF
D gene: -; V gene: TRBV2; CDR3 protein: CASSDGTVNYGYTF
D gene: -; V gene: TRBV9; CDR3 protein: CASSGARDTGELLF
D gene: TRBD2; V gene: TRBV15; CDR3 protein: CATSRDLASGGYTGELFF
D gene: -; V gene: TRBV7-8; CDR3 protein: CASSLVGGNSPLHF
D gene: -; V gene: TRBV5-1; CDR3 protein: CASSLYLGGYNEQFF
D gene: -; V gene: TRBV13; CDR3 protein: CASSTPYHNDNEQFF
D gene: TRBD1; V gene: TRBV30; CDR3 protein: CAWSVLGQGYEQYF
D gene: -; V gene: TRBV6-5; CDR3 protein: CASSSFGETQYF
D gene: -; V gene: TRBV4-3; CDR3 protein: CASSQGPAGRGPYEQYF
D gene: -; V gene: TRBV5-6; CDR3 protein: CASSLGYEQYF
D gene: TRBD1; V gene: TRBV19; CDR3 protein: CASRQTGPPEKLFF
D gene: TRBD1; V gene: TRBV7-9; CDR3 protein: CASSLVTGDPKETQYF
D gene: -; V gene: TRBV18; CDR3 protein: CASSDGRRDEQFF
D gene: -; V gene: TRBV11-1; CDR3 protein: CASSLANALYEQYF
D gene: -; V gene: TRBV4-2; CDR3 protein: CASSQERSEYNEQFF
D gene: TRBD1; V gene: TRBV7-9; CDR3 protein: CATRDRGVTGELFF
D gene: -; V gene: TRBV9; CDR3 protein: CASSAAWGMNTEAFF
D gene: -; V gene: TRBV5-8; CDR3 protein: CASSRWREAKNIQYF
D gene: -; V gene: TRBV5-6; CDR3 protein: CASSLVGVNYGYTF
D gene: -; V gene: TRBV11-2; CDR3 protein: CASSPNPETVNTEAFF
D gene: TRBD1; V gene: TRBV27; CDR3 protein: CASSSLVGQGDEQYF
D gene: -; V gene: TRBV6-5; CDR3 protein: CASSYSYSYEQYF
D gene: -; V gene: TRBV10-3; CDR3 protein: CAISEPTDSNQPQHF
D gene: TRBD2; V gene: TRBV10-3; CDR3 protein: CAITRGGTTDTQYF
D gene: -; V gene: TRBV7-6; CDR3 protein: CASSLPGSYEQYF
D gene: -; V gene: TRBV19; CDR3 protein: CASSMGYEQYF
D gene: -; V gene: TRBV5-4; CDR3 protein: CASSSPTSMRENYGYTF
D gene: -; V gene: TRBV13; CDR3 protein: CASSPAEGGPYNEQFF
D gene: TRBD1; V gene: TRBV2; CDR3 protein: CAGGTGGNTEAFF
D gene: -; V gene: TRBV2; CDR3 protein: CARGPASGANVLTF
D gene: TRBD2; V gene: TRBV19; CDR3 protein: CASSLSSGGVFNEQFF
D gene: -; V gene: TRBV7-8; CDR3 protein: CASNPWGDSYNEQFF
D gene: -; V gene: TRBV19; CDR3 protein: CASSIGGQPQHF
D gene: -; V gene: TRBV5-6; CDR3 protein: CASSLGSGEQYF
D gene: -; V gene: TRBV4-3; CDR3 protein: CASSPFERTDYGYTF
D gene: TRBD2; V gene: TRBV6-4; CDR3 protein: CASSEGGPTGELFF
D gene: TRBD2; V gene: TRBV7-9; CDR3 protein: CASSLGAGGLNEQFF